These T cell receptor beta chains were read from a single sample in a study of T cells in Graves' hyperthyroidism and ophthalmopathy. TCRdb passed the multiplex PCR reads through MiXCR, listing each CDR3 protein once. The data show 600,000 or so distinct CDR3 sequences, with 12% to 15% seen just once and about 7% held by the top ten. The sample consisted of blood. The receptors come from a woman in her late teens or twenties with Graves' ophthalmopathy. CDR3s include the opening cysteine and the closing phenylalanine or tryptophan. The D gene is left open where the match is weak. Not all rows give a size; the values are once, few, many and, for expanded clones, a class.

CDR3 DNA | CDR3 protein | J gene | CDR3 length | V gene | D gene | clone size
TGTGCCAGCAGTTTTGGGCCTACCTACGAGCAGTACTTC | CASSFGPTYEQYF | TRBJ2-7 | 13 | TRBV12-3/TRBV12-4 | . | many
TGTGCCAGCTCCCTGGGTCGGATGAGCTCCTACAATGAGCAGTTCTTC | CASSLGRMSSYNEQFF | TRBJ2-1 | 16 | TRBV12-3/TRBV12-4 | . | few
TGTGCCAGCAGTTCTCACCCGGGACTAGCGGGAGGTGAGCAGTTCTTC | CASSSHPGLAGGEQFF | TRBJ2-1 | 16 | TRBV6-2/TRBV6-3 | TRBD2 | once
TGTGCCAGCAGCCCCCCCCCCGGCAGGGCCGGGGAGCTGTTTTTT | CASSPPPGRAGELFF | TRBJ2-2 | 15 | TRBV12-3/TRBV12-4 | . | .
TGTGCCAGCAGCGCAGGAGTCCCCTACGAGCAGTACTTC | CASSAGVPYEQYF | TRBJ2-7 | 13 | TRBV12-3/TRBV12-4 | . | many
TGCAGCGTTGTGGGTGGGCTAGCGGGCACAGATACGCAGTATTTT | CSVVGGLAGTDTQYF | TRBJ2-3 | 15 | TRBV29-1 | TRBD2 | many
TGTGCCAGCTGGTCACCGACAAATAATGAAAAACTGTTTTTT | CASWSPTNNEKLFF | TRBJ1-4 | 14 | TRBV2 | . | many
TGTGCCAGCAGGGACTCCAGAACCGGGGAGCTGTTTTTT | CASRDSRTGELFF | TRBJ2-2 | 13 | TRBV12-3/TRBV12-4 | . | .
TGCAGTGCTAGGACGAACGACCGGAGCTCCTATAATTCACCCCTCCACTTT | CSARTNDRSSYNSPLHF | TRBJ1-6 | 17 | TRBV20-1 | . | many
TGTGCCAGAGGGACTAGCGGGGACCGCACAGATACGCAGTATTTT | CARGTSGDRTDTQYF | TRBJ2-3 | 15 | TRBV12-3/TRBV12-4 | TRBD2 | .
TGTGCCACCAGCAGAGACAGGGGACTAGCGTACAATGAGCAGTTCTTC | CATSRDRGLAYNEQFF | TRBJ2-1 | 16 | TRBV15 | TRBD2 | many
TGTGCCACCGCGGAGGTGACACTCACAGATACGCAGTATTTT | CATAEVTLTDTQYF | TRBJ2-3 | 14 | TRBV28 | . | many
TGTGCCAGTAGTAAGGAAGACTCTTCCTCTGGAAACACCATATATTTT | CASSKEDSSSGNTIYF | TRBJ1-3 | 16 | TRBV19 | . | few
TGTGCCACCAGTGACCGGGGACTAGCGGGAGGGAATGAGCAGTTCTTC | CATSDRGLAGGNEQFF | TRBJ2-1 | 16 | TRBV24-1 | TRBD2 | .
TGTGCCAGCAGCCATACCTACAATGAGCAGTTCTTC | CASSHTYNEQFF | TRBJ2-1 | 12 | TRBV3-1 | . | many
TGTGCCTGGAGTCCAGGGAGATACTCTGGAAACACCATATATTTT | CAWSPGRYSGNTIYF | TRBJ1-3 | 15 | TRBV30 | . | many
TGTGCCAGCTCAACGGTCCTAGCGGGAGATCAGTACTTC | CASSTVLAGDQYF | TRBJ2-7 | 13 | TRBV18 | TRBD2 | .
TGCAGTGCGACTACAGAGATCTATGGCTACACCTTC | CSATTEIYGYTF | TRBJ1-2 | 12 | TRBV20-1 | . | few
TGTGCCAGTAGTATCAGGGGCCAGGGTAGGAAGACCCAGTACTTC | CASSIRGQGRKTQYF | TRBJ2-5 | 15 | TRBV19 | . | .
TGTGCCAGCAGTTTGGGACTAGGGCTAGGTGGCCTGGACAGGGTTGGGGCAGATACGCAGTATTTT | CASSLGLGLGGLDRVGADTQYF | TRBJ2-3 | 22 | TRBV12-3/TRBV12-4 | . | many
TGTGCCAGCAGTTTGTCGACAGGGGGGGATTCACCCCTCCACTTT | CASSLSTGGDSPLHF | TRBJ1-6 | 15 | TRBV27 | TRBD1 | many
TGCGCCAGCAGCCAAGATAGGTCAGGGGTTGCTAATGAAAAACTGTTTTTT | CASSQDRSGVANEKLFF | TRBJ1-4 | 17 | TRBV4-3 | . | once
TGTGCCAGCAGCCAAGAAGGGGGCTTGGGCTACACCTTC | CASSQEGGLGYTF | TRBJ1-2 | 13 | TRBV3-1 | TRBD1 | many
TGCGCCAGCAGCTTGGATGGGACCCCGAGCGATGAGCAGTTCTTC | CASSLDGTPSDEQFF | TRBJ2-1 | 15 | TRBV5-1 | . | many
TGTGCCAGCAGTTTATGGGGGCAGGGGGGTCAGCCCCAGCATTTT | CASSLWGQGGQPQHF | TRBJ1-5 | 15 | TRBV28 | TRBD1 | many
TGTGCCAGCTCCGCGGACGGAGCTTCACCCCTCCACTTT | CASSADGASPLHF | TRBJ1-6 | 13 | TRBV18 | . | many
TGTGCCAGCAGTTTACTACAGGGTGACCAAGAGACCCAGTACTTC | CASSLLQGDQETQYF | TRBJ2-5 | 15 | TRBV27 | . | many
TGCAGCGCCAGACTAGCGGGAGGGTTTAGAGCTGATGAGCAGTTCTTC | CSARLAGGFRADEQFF | TRBJ2-1 | 16 | TRBV29-1 | TRBD2 | few
TGTGCCAGCAGTCTCGGAGATATGAACACTGAAGCTTTCTTT | CASSLGDMNTEAFF | TRBJ1-1 | 14 | TRBV12-3/TRBV12-4 | . | many
TGCGCCAGCAGGTCGACAGGGAGGAACACTGAAGCTTTCTTT | CASRSTGRNTEAFF | TRBJ1-1 | 14 | TRBV5-1 | TRBD1 | many
TGTGCCAGCAGTCCCCGCCCCCTTAACACTGAAGCTTTCTTT | CASSPRPLNTEAFF | TRBJ1-1 | 14 | TRBV27 | . | many